One sample yielded the 30 T cell receptor beta chains listed below, sequenced in a study of follicular helper T cells after annual influenza vaccination. Measured with immunoSEQ multiplex PCR; TCRdb has only the in-frame clones, and not every one. The data show some 15,000 clones, approximately 84% seen once. Time point indicated: 2014-2015 season, pre-vaccination. The specimen comprised CXCR5- memory CD4+ T cells sorted from blood, sampled on the day of influenza vaccination. Source of these receptors: an adult who received the influenza vaccine.

This chain uses TRBV9 with TRBJ2-3; D possibly corresponds to TRBD2 (6 bases). Germline assignment: CDR1 SGDLS and CDR2 YYNGEE. The CDR3 contains 15 residues. V dropped 1 base and J dropped 4 bases, with 13 bases sitting between them. CDR3 in amino acids: CASSVISGAADTQYF. The CDR3 nucleotides are TGTGCCAGCAGCGTAATTTCGGGAGCGGCAGATACGCAGTATTTT.

This CDR3 is CASSFFYEQYF. CDR3 nucleotide sequence: TGTGCCAGCAGCTTCTTCTACGAGCAGTACTTC. The chain employs TRBV7-2 and TRBJ2-7; D not resolved. The V gene lost 3 bases and the J gene lost 3 bases, with 3 bases spanning the gap. The CDR3 is made up of 11 amino acids. In germline, CDR1 is SGHTA, CDR2 FQGNSA. Filled out from reference TRBV7-2 and TRBJ2-7, the complete variable domain reads GAGVSQSPSNKVTEKGKDVELRCDPISGHTALYWYRQSLGQGLEFLIYFQGNSAPDKSGLPSDRFSAERTGGSVSTLTIQRTQQEDSAVYLCASSFFYEQYFGPGTRLTVT.

The chain joins TRBV7-6 to TRBJ2-3; a weak D match, TRBD1 (6 bases). Germline CDR1 is SGHVS and CDR2 is FNYEAQ. This CDR3 is built from 15 residues. The V end lost 4 bases, the J end lost 4 bases, and 15 bases lay between the germline ends. The CDR3 DNA is TGTGCCAGCAGCTCCCGGGACAAAGGAGCAGATACGCAGTATTTT. Its translation: CASSSRDKGADTQYF.

The chain couples TRBV7-2 to TRBJ2-7; 11 bases fit TRBD2. V was pared by 4 bases and J by 4 bases, with 6 bases of the junction left unmatched. The germline V gene encodes CDR1 SGHTA and CDR2 FQGNSA. The CDR3 runs to 15 residues. As DNA, the CDR3 is TGTGCCAGCAGCTATCTAGCGGGGGGCGCTTACGAGCAGTACTTC. Translation: CASSYLAGGAYEQYF.

The V and J genes are TRBV9 and TRBJ1-1; no reliable D call. The V and J ends lost 0 bases and 2 bases respectively, with 11 bases between them. CDR3 length equals 15 residues. Germline V CDR1 and CDR2: SGDLS, YYNGEE. CDR3 bases: TGTGCCAGCAGCGTAGTTGGTAGGGAAAACACTGAAGCTTTCTTT. Its protein product is CASSVVGRENTEAFF.

Here the CDR3 DNA reads TGTGCCAGCAGTTTATCAGGGACCAATGAGCAGTTCTTC. Its translation: CASSLSGTNEQFF. The gene calls are TRBV27 and TRBJ2-1, with D perhaps being TRBD1 or TRBD2 (5 bases each). V shed 0 bases and J shed 6 bases, with 6 bases lying between them. This CDR3 spans 13 amino acids. In germline, CDR1 is MNHEY, CDR2 SMNVEV (reference sequence).

This chain links TRBV7-2 with TRBJ1-2; D might be TRBD1 (5 bases). V was clipped by 3 bases and J by 4 bases, with 21 bases between them. This CDR3 is 17 amino acids long. Germline V CDR1 and CDR2: SGHTA, FQGNSA. CDR3 DNA sequence: TGTGCCAGCAGCTTTATGTCCCCTCGGAGGGGAAGCTATGGCTACACCTTC. The encoded protein is CASSFMSPRRGSYGYTF.

The chain is built from TRBV6-1 and TRBJ2-1; 9 bases map to TRBD1. J lost 3 bases, V lost 3 bases, and 9 bases had no gene match. Looked up from germline, CDR1 is MNHNS and CDR2 is SASEGT. CDR3 length: 17 residues. CDR3 in amino acids: CASSDGVGQGVYNEQFF. CDR3 nucleotide sequence: TGTGCCAGCAGTGACGGAGTGGGACAGGGTGTCTACAATGAGCAGTTCTTC.

In its sample, this clone was seen a few times. The V call is TRBV2, the J call TRBJ1-2, with D possibly TRBD1 on 6 matching bases. This CDR3 is built from 13 residues. V was shortened by 8 bases and J by 7 bases, with 17 bases between the two germline ends. Germline CDR1 is SNHLY and CDR2 is FYNNEI. CDR3 sequence: CASLETGRGGYTF. The CDR3 DNA sequence: TGTGCCAGCCTCGAGACAGGACGCGGTGGCTACACCTTC.

The chain joins TRBV27 to TRBJ1-1; TRBD1 agrees at 10 bases. Germline V CDR1 and CDR2: MNHEY, SMNVEV (reference sequence). J lost 0 bases, V lost 4 bases, and 8 bases had no gene match. The CDR3 extends over 17 amino acids. The DNA for the CDR3 is TGTGCCAGCAGTTCCCGGGACAGGGGTTGGATGAACACTGAAGCTTTCTTT. It codes for CASSSRDRGWMNTEAFF.

The gene calls are TRBV18 and TRBJ1-1, with 8 bases lining up with TRBD1. Germline V gene data show CDR1 as KGHSH and CDR2 as LQKENI. The CDR3 is 14 residues long. The V segment lost 4 bases and the J segment 6 bases; nucleotides outside the gene matches: 7. The CDR3 is CASSLWTGTAEAFF. CDR3 nucleotides: TGTGCCAGCTCACTTTGGACAGGGACGGCTGAAGCTTTCTTT.

This clone is a singleton in its sample. The chain is built from TRBV30 and TRBJ1-4; D is possibly TRBD1 (5 bases). This CDR3 comprises 14 residues. CDR1 and CDR2 (germline): GTSNPN, SVGIG (reference sequence). V lost 4 bases to trimming and J lost 8 bases, with 17 bases between them. This CDR3 reads CAWIGKYRDEKLFF. The CDR3 bases are TGTGCCTGGATTGGCAAGTATAGGGACGAAAAACTGTTTTTT.

The genes are TRBV5-5 and TRBJ1-2; D is undetermined. The CDR3 totals 12 residues. Germline CDR1 reads SGHKS; CDR2 reads YYEKEE (reference sequence). V lost 4 bases, J lost 7 bases, and 11 bases lay in between. CDR3 nucleotide sequence: TGTGCCAGCAGCCTTACTCGGGGTGGCTACACCTTC. Amino acids: CASSLTRGGYTF.

This CDR3 reads CASSLGTGPDTQYF. In DNA, the CDR3 is TGCGCCAGCAGCCTAGGGACGGGACCAGATACGCAGTATTTT. The chain employs TRBV5-1 and TRBJ2-3, with D tentatively TRBD1 or TRBD2 (5 bases each). V shed 4 bases and J shed 4 bases, with 13 bases lying between them. The CDR3 contains 14 residues. In germline, CDR1 is SGHRS, CDR2 YFSETQ.

This chain uses TRBV27 with TRBJ2-7, with 8 bases matching TRBD2. CDR1 MNHEY and CDR2 SMNVEV come from the germline V gene (reference sequence). V dropped 5 bases and J dropped 1; count of bases not matched to a gene: 4. The CDR3 is 14 amino acids. The CDR3 DNA is TGTGCCAGCAGTGCAGCGGGGGAGTCCTACGAGCAGTACTTC. It is translated as CASSAAGESYEQYF.

This chain joins TRBV7-2 and TRBJ2-3, with unresolved D. The V gene lost 3 bases and the J gene lost 6 bases, with 4 bases spanning the gap. The CDR3 has 11 residues. Germline CDR1 and CDR2: SGHTA and FQGNSA. The CDR3 nucleotides read TGTGCCAGCAGCTTTTTCGATACGCAGTATTTT. This codes for CASSFFDTQYF.

The rearrangement joins TRBV4-3 to TRBJ1-3; D is ambiguous. The CDR3 spans 18 residues. Per the germline V gene, CDR1 is LGHNA and CDR2 is YSLEER. The V and J ends lost 0 bases and 1 base respectively, with 16 bases between them. As DNA, the CDR3 is TGCGCCAGCAGCCAAGATTTGGCAGCTCAGTGGTCTGGAAACACCATATATTTT. Protein sequence: CASSQDLAAQWSGNTIYF.

The J gene is TRBJ1-1, the V gene TRBV28; D unclear. The V gene lost 8 bases and the J gene lost 3 bases, with 10 bases spanning the gap. Germline CDR1 and CDR2: MDHEN and SYDVKM. The CDR3 runs 12 residues. The CDR3 region has the DNA TGTGCCAGCTCTTATTGGGACACTGAAGCTTTCTTT. As protein: CASSYWDTEAFF.

The chain recombines TRBV7-2 with TRBJ2-3; D call uncertain. The germline V gene encodes CDR1 SGHTA and CDR2 FQGNSA. Trimming stripped 3 bases from V and 2 bases from J, with 15 bases between. This CDR3 has 16 amino acids. The CDR3 is CASSFSGGPNTDTQYF. The CDR3 nucleotides are TGTGCCAGCAGCTTTTCGGGCGGCCCAAACACAGATACGCAGTATTTT. The whole variable domain, filled in from reference TRBV7-2 and TRBJ2-3, reads GAGVSQSPSNKVTEKGKDVELRCDPISGHTALYWYRQSLGQGLEFLIYFQGNSAPDKSGLPSDRFSAERTGGSVSTLTIQRTQQEDSAVYLCASSFSGGPNTDTQYFGPGTRLTVL.

This clone was seen only once. This chain joins TRBV30 and TRBJ1-6; the D is unclear. CDR3 length equals 14 residues. Germline V gives CDR1 GTSNPN, CDR2 SVGIG (reference sequence). Trimming took off 2 bases at V and 7 bases at J, with 12 bases between the two ends. As DNA, the CDR3 is TGTGCCTGGAGTATAGACGGAGGGAATTCACCCCTCCACTTT. This sequence encodes CAWSIDGGNSPLHF.

The J gene is TRBJ1-3, the V gene TRBV28; 7 nucleotides align to TRBD1. V shed 5 bases, J shed 3 bases, and the junction held 4 bases outside the gene matches. The CDR3 length is 14 residues. CDR1 is MDHEN, CDR2 SYDVKM, per germline. The CDR3 spells CASSLGQVGNTIYF. DNA for the CDR3: TGTGCCAGCAGTCTTGGACAGGTTGGAAACACCATATATTTT.

This chain uses TRBV10-3 with TRBJ1-5, with 9 bases matching TRBD1. The CDR3 extends over 17 amino acids. Unmatched junction bases numbered 12, after V lost 2 bases and J lost 7 bases. The V gene's germline CDR1 is ENHRY and CDR2 SYGVKD. The CDR3 DNA sequence: TGTGCCATCAGTGAGGGGAGGGGTTCGGACAGGGGCCAGCCCCAGCATTTT. Translating gives CAISEGRGSDRGQPQHF.

The gene calls are TRBV18 and TRBJ1-2, with 9 nucleotides matching TRBD1. The CDR3 is 13 residues long. CDR1 is KGHSH, CDR2 LQKENI, per germline. V lost 4 bases to trimming and J lost 6 bases; unmatched junction nucleotides: 3. CDR3 in DNA: TGTGCCAGCTCACTTTGGACAGGGGATGGCTACACCTTC. Translation gives CASSLWTGDGYTF.

The chain links TRBV6-5 to TRBJ2-5; no reliable D call. Trimming left V 10 bases short and J 5 bases short, with 8 bases between. The CDR3 covers 10 residues. The germline CDR1 and CDR2 sequences are MNHEY and SVGAGI. The DNA of the CDR3 is TGTGCCACCACCCGGGAGACCCAGTACTTC. Its protein product is CATTRETQYF.

This chain connects TRBV7-2 to TRBJ2-3; D is unresolved. V was shortened by 0 bases and J by 2 bases, with 6 bases between the two germline ends. The CDR3 is made up of 14 amino acids. Germline lookup yields CDR1 SGHTA and CDR2 FQGNSA. The CDR3: CASSLAGLTDTQYF. The DNA of the CDR3 is TGTGCCAGCAGCTTAGCGGGCCTCACAGATACGCAGTATTTT.

This clone appeared once. The sample holds other DNA sequences that translate to the same CDR3. V gene TRBV5-1 combines with J gene TRBJ2-3; TRBD1 matches at 7 bases. CDR3 length: 15 residues. CDR1 is SGHRS, CDR2 YFSETQ, per germline. V was clipped by 0 bases and J by 0 bases; unmatched bases: 1. The CDR3 coding sequence is TGCGCCAGCAGCTTGGTGACAGGGAGCACAGATACGCAGTATTTT. Amino acids: CASSLVTGSTDTQYF.

Regarding this clone: A junction boundary mismatches the germline segment, possibly from a read error. The rearrangement joins TRBV5-4 to TRBJ1-2, with D maybe TRBD1 (5 bases). Per the germline V gene, CDR1 is SGHNT and CDR2 is YYREEE (reference sequence). There are 13 residues in the CDR3. CDR3 bases: TGTGCCAGCAGCCCTGGAAGATCAGGGCGGGCCTATTTC. It specifies CASSPGRSGRAYF.

V and J are TRBV6-5 and TRBJ1-2; D possibly corresponds to TRBD1 (6 bases). Per germline, CDR1 MNHEY and CDR2 SVGAGI. V was trimmed by 6 bases and J by 6 bases, leaving 17 bases between them. This CDR3 region has 14 residues. CDR3 amino acids: CASRVGQLADGYTF. DNA for the CDR3: TGTGCCAGCAGGGTCGGACAGCTGGCGGATGGCTACACCTTC.

The chain recombines TRBV7-2 with TRBJ1-2; 7 bases agree with TRBD1. There are 15 residues in the CDR3. V shed 4 bases and J 2 bases; nucleotides not matched to a gene: 7. Germline CDR1 and CDR2: SGHTA and FQGNSA. The CDR3 protein is CASSSPDRANYGYTF. In nucleotides, the CDR3 is TGTGCCAGCAGCTCTCCCGACAGGGCCAACTATGGCTACACCTTC.

The rearrangement uses TRBV11-2 and TRBJ2-5; D remains ambiguous. CDR1 is SGHAT, CDR2 FQNNGV, per germline. The CDR3 is made up of 15 amino acids. The ends were cut back, 2 bases at V and 2 bases at J, with 12 bases in the middle. CDR3 loop: CASSLRPNKQETQYF. DNA of the CDR3: TGTGCCAGCAGCTTAAGACCCAATAAACAAGAGACCCAGTACTTC.